In this sample, the clone carrying this T cell receptor beta chain turned up many times. TCR beta libraries were built with iRepertoire HTBI primers and Arm-PCR of CDR3 regions. TCRdb re-called the multiplex PCR reads with MiXCR, one entry per CDR3 protein. Counted here are 400,000 to 550,000 distinct CDR3 sequences, just under 15% occurring once; the ten biggest clones make up 16%. Time point in this sample: newly diagnosed GD, antithyroid drugs for less than 3 months. PBMC RNA was the source of the TCR library. This specimen belongs to a study of regulatory T cells in long-lasting Graves disease. The CDR3 length is 16 residues. Per the germline V gene, CDR1 is MNHNS and CDR2 is SASEGT. These records were also assigned to another study, of T cells in Graves' hyperthyroidism and ophthalmopathy.

The sequences come from peripheral blood mononuclear cells (PBMCs), collected at new diagnosis, from a patient treated with antithyroid drugs. This sequence joins TRBV6-1 and TRBJ1-5; 9 nucleotides match TRBD1. The TCR was taken from a woman aged 25 to 39 with Graves disease. CDR3 DNA sequence: TGTGCAAGCGGTAGGGACAGGGTGGGTCGCAATCAGCCCCAGCATTTT. Protein product: CASGRDRVGRNQPQHF.